The 13 T cell receptor beta chains below all came from one sample that was sequenced in a study of regulatory T cells in long-lasting Graves disease. Researchers made TCR beta libraries by using iRepertoire HTBI primers and running Arm-PCR on CDR3 regions. A single record per CDR3 protein comes from TCRdb applying MiXCR to the multiplex PCR reads. The data show a few hundred thousand distinct CDR3 sequences, approximately 20% seen once. Specified time point: newly diagnosed GD, antithyroid drugs for less than 3 months. The TCR library used RNA extracted from PBMCs. This sample also appeared in a second study, on T cells in Graves' hyperthyroidism and ophthalmopathy.

The source was peripheral blood mononuclear cells (PBMCs), collected at new diagnosis, from a patient treated with antithyroid drugs. The receptors come from a woman aged 25 to 45 with Graves disease.

The sample holds a few counts of this clonotype. One end of the junction is discordant with germline, which a read error may explain. The chain links TRBV4-2 to TRBJ1-5; unclear D gene. The V gene's germline CDR1 is LGHNA and CDR2 YNFKEQ. There are 15 residues in the CDR3. Here the CDR3 DNA reads TGTGCCAGCAGCCAAGGTCCGGGATTGGATCAGCCCCAGCGTTTT. Protein sequence: CASSQGPGLDQPQRF.

This clonotype was detected only once. The chain links TRBV5-1 to TRBJ2-6; 11 bases match TRBD1. Trimming cost V 2 bases and J 0 bases; bases outside gene matches: 1. Per the germline V gene, CDR1 is SGHRS and CDR2 is YFSETQ. This CDR3 region has 17 residues. The CDR3 nucleotides are TGCGCCAGCAGCTTTGGGACAGGGGGCTCTGGGGCCAACGTCCTGACTTTC. It specifies CASSFGTGGSGANVLTF.

This clonotype was observed at least ten times. At one end, the junction sequence differs from germline, possibly due to a read error. This chain uses TRBV10-2 with TRBJ2-7; 9 positions match TRBD2. The germline gives CDR1 WSHSY, CDR2 SAAADI. This CDR3 comprises 12 residues. The CDR3 DNA reads as TGTGCCAGCGGGGGGCCCTCCTACGAGCAGTACTTC. Protein sequence: CASGGPSYEQYF.

At least ten counts were recorded for this clonotype. The genes are TRBV3-1 and TRBJ1-2, with TRBD1 as a possible D gene (5 bases). The CDR3 is 14 residues long. Germline V gene sequence: CDR1 LGHDT, CDR2 YNNKEL (reference sequence). Trimming shortened V by 4 bases and J by 5 bases, and 14 bases separated the two germline ends. CDR3 sequence reads: CASSRGEREYGYTF. The DNA for the CDR3 is TGTGCCAGCAGCCGGGGGGAAAGGGAGTATGGCTACACCTTC.

Remarks on this clonotype: This may come from a read error, since a much larger clone is one base off. This sequence joins TRBV27 and TRBJ2-1; TRBD1 is a possible D gene (5 bases). The CDR3 has 12 residues. V was trimmed by 8 bases and J by 13 bases, leaving 18 bases between them. Germline CDR1 and CDR2: MNHEY and SMNVEV (reference sequence). The CDR3 DNA follows: TGTGCCAGCCAAGGGGTATCAGAGACCCAGTTCTTC. This gives the protein CASQGVSETQFF.

V gene TRBV25-1 combines with J gene TRBJ2-5, with TRBD1 matching 10 bases. Germline assignment: CDR1 MGHDK and CDR2 SYGVNS. The CDR3 length is 16 residues. Trimming at V came to 4 bases and at J to 2 bases, leaving 7 bases not matched to a gene. CDR3 nucleotides: TGTGCCAGCAGTGGGGCACTGGACAGGGGGCAAGAGACCCAGTACTTC. Residues: CASSGALDRGQETQYF.

This clonotype was counted a few times. The V gene is TRBV20-1, the J gene TRBJ1-4, with no clear D. The germline CDR1 and CDR2 sequences are DFQATT and SNEGSKA (reference sequence). Trimming removed 1 base from V and 8 bases from J, with 20 bases in between. This CDR3 has 16 residues. The DNA for the CDR3 is TGCAGTGCTAGAGTTAGGGAGTTAATCGTGGGGGAAAAACTGTTTTTT. Translated: CSARVRELIVGEKLFF.

This clonotype has ten or more counts. The chain uses TRBV28 and TRBJ1-2, with a possible D match to TRBD1 (6 bases). Trimming cost V 8 bases and J 6 bases, with 16 bases left between them. CDR1 MDHEN and CDR2 SYDVKM come from the germline V gene. This CDR3 is 13 amino acids long. CDR3 loop: CASRSGGYDGYTF. The CDR3 nucleotides read TGTGCCAGCCGCTCTGGGGGCTACGATGGCTACACCTTC.

This clonotype was recorded many times. The rearrangement joins TRBV20-1 to TRBJ2-5; 8 nucleotides agree with TRBD1. The CDR3 has 13 amino acids. Trimming at V came to 5 bases and at J to 5 bases, leaving 7 bases not matched to a gene. The germline V gene encodes CDR1 DFQATT and CDR2 SNEGSKA (reference sequence). The CDR3 DNA reads as TGCAGTGCTTACAGGGGGGAACGGGAGACCCAGTACTTC. Encoded protein: CSAYRGERETQYF.

This clonotype has at least ten counts. The rearrangement uses TRBV29-1 and TRBJ1-2; D is undetermined. Per germline, CDR1 SQVTM and CDR2 ANQGSEA. CDR3 length: 11 residues. Trimming cost V 7 bases and J 6 bases, with 12 bases left between them. CDR3: CSAFKGNGYTF. Written as DNA, the CDR3 is TGCAGCGCCTTCAAAGGGAATGGCTACACCTTC.

This clonotype appeared many times. This chain connects TRBV20-1 to TRBJ2-2, with TRBD1 identical over 7 bases. This CDR3 region has 14 residues. CDR1 DFQATT and CDR2 SNEGSKA come from the germline V gene (reference sequence). V was pared by 5 bases and J by 0 bases, with 3 bases of the junction left unmatched. The DNA of the CDR3 is TGCAGTGCTCCCGGGACAGCGAACACCGGGGAGCTGTTTTTT. Its protein is CSAPGTANTGELFF.

The genes are TRBV7-2 and TRBJ2-4; 9 positions match TRBD2. The J call may be in error: the DNA end matches TRBJ2-1 better. Germline CDR1 SGHTA, CDR2 FQGNSA. This CDR3 comprises 14 residues. The CDR3 bases are TGTGCCAGCAGCTTAGGCGGCGGGGGGGCCGCGCAGTTCTTC. As protein: CASSLGGGGAAQFF.

This clonotype has ten or more counts. The chain employs TRBV7-2 and TRBJ2-7, with D hard to call. There are 15 residues in the CDR3. Germline loops: CDR1 SGHTA, CDR2 FQGNSA. The V end was cut by 1 base, the J end by 4 bases, with 14 bases between. The CDR3 spells CASSLVVGFKYEQYF. The DNA of the CDR3 is TGTGCCAGCAGCTTAGTTGTGGGCTTCAAGTACGAGCAGTACTTC. Drawing the rest from reference TRBV7-2 and TRBJ2-7, the complete variable domain is GAGVSQSPSNKVTEKGKDVELRCDPISGHTALYWYRQSLGQGLEFLIYFQGNSAPDKSGLPSDRFSAERTGGSVSTLTIQRTQQEDSAVYLCASSLVVGFKYEQYFGPGTRLTVT.